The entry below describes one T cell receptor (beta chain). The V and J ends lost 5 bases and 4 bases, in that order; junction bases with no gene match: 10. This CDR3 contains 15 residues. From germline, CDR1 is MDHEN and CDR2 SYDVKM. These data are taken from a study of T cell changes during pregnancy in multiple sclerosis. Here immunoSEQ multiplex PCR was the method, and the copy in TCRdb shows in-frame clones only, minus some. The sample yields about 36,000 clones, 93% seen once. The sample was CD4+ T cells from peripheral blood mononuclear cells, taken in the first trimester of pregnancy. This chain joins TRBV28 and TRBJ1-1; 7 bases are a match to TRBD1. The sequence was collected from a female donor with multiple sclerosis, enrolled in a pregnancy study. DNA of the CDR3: TGTGCCAGCAGTATGCCGACAGGGATGGGCACTGAAGCTTTCTTT. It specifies CASSMPTGMGTEAFF. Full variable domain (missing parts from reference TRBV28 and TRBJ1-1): DVKVTQSSRYLVKRTGEKVFLECVQDMDHENMFWYRQDPGLGLRLIYFSYDVKMKEKGDIPEGYSVSREKKERFSLILESASTNQTSMYLCASSMPTGMGTEAFFGQGTRLTVV.